This TCR beta chain was identified in a study of blood T cell repertoires in COVID-19. Study-wide context: Both acute and convalescent COVID-19 samples were obtained from the United States, Italy and Spain.

In germline, CDR1 is SGHRS, CDR2 YFSETQ. CDR3 size: 15 residues. The V end was cut by 3 bases, the J end by 5 bases, with 16 bases between. Sequenced by immunoSEQ multiplex PCR; TCRdb stores in-frame clones only, minus some. The sample includes about 240,000 clones, about 81% of them seen just once. The sample consisted of peripheral blood. The receptor comes from a woman aged 55-69 years with active or convalescent COVID-19. The chain uses TRBV5-1 and TRBJ2-3, with a possible D match to TRBD2 (6 bases). The CDR3 sequence is CASSSSGGAQDTQYF. The CDR3 coding sequence is TGCGCCAGCAGCTCTTCGGGCGGGGCCCAAGATACGCAGTATTTT.